This T cell receptor (beta chain) appears in the sequencing data of a study of cytomegalovirus exposure and HLA in healthy donors. Remarks on this clone: Its antigen is unknown.

Study-wide findings and caveats: An analysis was carried out later, and it reportedly showed fewer N-insertions in an Asian-associated ancestry cluster than the approximately 610-donor mean.

The ends were cut back, 0 bases at V and 4 bases at J, with 5 bases in the middle. Looked up from germline, CDR1 is SGHRS and CDR2 is YFSETQ. The length of the CDR3 is 13 residues. PCR was performed using 60 Vbeta and 13 Jbeta primers. Profiling relied on immunoSEQ multiplex PCR, and the TCRdb table lists in-frame clones only, not all of them. This sample carries around 80,000 clones, approximately 66% of them seen once, and the ten largest clones take roughly 4.4%. The chain carries TRBV5-1 and TRBJ1-5; D is ambiguous. The source material was PBMCs. This clonotype was obtained from a male donor in good health and CMV-seropositive. CDR3 loop: CASSLGRNQPQHF. The CDR3 region has the DNA TGCGCCAGCAGCTTGGGGAGGAATCAGCCCCAGCATTTT.